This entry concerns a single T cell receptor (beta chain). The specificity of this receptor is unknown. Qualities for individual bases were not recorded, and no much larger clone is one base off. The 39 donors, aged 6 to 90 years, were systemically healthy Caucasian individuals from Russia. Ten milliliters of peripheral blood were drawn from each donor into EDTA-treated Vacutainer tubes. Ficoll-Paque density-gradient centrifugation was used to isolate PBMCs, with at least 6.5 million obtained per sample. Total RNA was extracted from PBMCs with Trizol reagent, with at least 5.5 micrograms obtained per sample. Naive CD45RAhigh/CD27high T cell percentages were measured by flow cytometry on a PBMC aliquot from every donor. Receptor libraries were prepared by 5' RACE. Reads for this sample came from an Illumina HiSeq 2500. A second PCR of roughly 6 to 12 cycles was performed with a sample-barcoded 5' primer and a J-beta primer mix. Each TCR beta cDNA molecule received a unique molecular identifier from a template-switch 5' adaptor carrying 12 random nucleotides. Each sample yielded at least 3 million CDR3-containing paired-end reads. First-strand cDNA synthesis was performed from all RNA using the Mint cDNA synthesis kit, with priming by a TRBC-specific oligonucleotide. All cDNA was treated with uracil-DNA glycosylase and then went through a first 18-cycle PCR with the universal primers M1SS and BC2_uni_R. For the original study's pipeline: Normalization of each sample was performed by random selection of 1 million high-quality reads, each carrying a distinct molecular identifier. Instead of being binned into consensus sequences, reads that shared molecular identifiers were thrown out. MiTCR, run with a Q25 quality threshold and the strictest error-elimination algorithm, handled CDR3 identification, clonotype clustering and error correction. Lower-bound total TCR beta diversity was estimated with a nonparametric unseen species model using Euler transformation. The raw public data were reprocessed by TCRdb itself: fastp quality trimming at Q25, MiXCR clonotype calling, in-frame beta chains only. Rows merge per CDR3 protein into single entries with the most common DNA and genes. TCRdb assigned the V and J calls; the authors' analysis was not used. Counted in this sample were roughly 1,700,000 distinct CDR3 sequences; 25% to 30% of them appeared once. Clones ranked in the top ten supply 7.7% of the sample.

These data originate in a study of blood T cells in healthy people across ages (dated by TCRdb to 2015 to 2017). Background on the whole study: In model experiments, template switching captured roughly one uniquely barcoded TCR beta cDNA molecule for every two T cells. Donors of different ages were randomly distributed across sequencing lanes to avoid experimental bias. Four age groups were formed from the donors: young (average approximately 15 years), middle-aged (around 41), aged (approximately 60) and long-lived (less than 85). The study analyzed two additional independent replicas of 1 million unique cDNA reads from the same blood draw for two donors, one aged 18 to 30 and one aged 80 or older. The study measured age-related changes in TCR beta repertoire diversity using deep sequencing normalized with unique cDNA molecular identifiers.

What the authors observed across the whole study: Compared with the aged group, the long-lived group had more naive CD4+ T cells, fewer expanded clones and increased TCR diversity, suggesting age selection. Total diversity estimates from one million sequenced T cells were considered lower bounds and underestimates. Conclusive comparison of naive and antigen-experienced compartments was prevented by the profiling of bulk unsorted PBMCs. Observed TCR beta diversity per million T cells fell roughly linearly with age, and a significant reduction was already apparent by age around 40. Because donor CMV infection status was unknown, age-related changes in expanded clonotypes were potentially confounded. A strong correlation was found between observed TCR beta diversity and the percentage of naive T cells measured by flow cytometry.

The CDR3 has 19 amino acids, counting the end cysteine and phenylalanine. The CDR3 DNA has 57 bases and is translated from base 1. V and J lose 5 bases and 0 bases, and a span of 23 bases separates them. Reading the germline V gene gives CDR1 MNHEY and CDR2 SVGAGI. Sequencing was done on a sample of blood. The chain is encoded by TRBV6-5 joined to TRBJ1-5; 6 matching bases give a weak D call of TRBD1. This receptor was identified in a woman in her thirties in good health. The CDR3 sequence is CASSHPIRRGEYSNQPQHF. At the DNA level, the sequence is TGTGCCAGCAGTCACCCAATTCGCAGGGGCGAATATAGCAATCAGCCCCAGCATTTT.